The next 14 T cell receptor beta chains were all read from a single sample in a study of CD8 T cells in Susac syndrome. It was with random hexamers that roughly 0.45 to 1 ug RNA was reverse transcribed. TCRdb reprocessed the immunoSEQ multiplex PCR reads via MiXCR and lists one record per CDR3 protein. Among 330,000 or so distinct CDR3 sequences listed, 70% to 90% were seen once. The material sequenced was CD8+ T cells from PBMCs. The receptors were sampled from a human donor with multiple sclerosis.

This clonotype was found once. The rearrangement joins TRBV7-3 to TRBJ1-5; D is possibly TRBD1 (5 bases). Looked up from germline, CDR1 is SGHTA and CDR2 is FQGTGA. The CDR3 runs 20 residues. V lost 3 bases and J lost 3, with 27 bases in between. The CDR3 here is CASSLGPMPFQGRNNQPQHF. The CDR3 DNA reads TGTGCCAGCAGCTTGGGACCCATGCCGTTCCAAGGGAGGAACAATCAGCCCCAGCATTTT. The full variable domain, with the rest looked up from reference TRBV7-3 and TRBJ1-5, is GAGVSQTPSNKVTEKGKYVELRCDPISGHTALYWYRQSLGQGPEFLIYFQGTGAADDSGLPNDRFFAVRPEGSVSTLKIQRTERGDSAVYLCASSLGPMPFQGRNNQPQHFGDGTRLSIL.

The chain uses TRBV11-1 and TRBJ2-1; 14 bases line up with TRBD2. Losses at the gene ends were 4 bases for V and 7 bases for J; bases not matched to a gene: 27. Looked up from germline, CDR1 is SGHAT and CDR2 is FQDESV (reference sequence). This CDR3 comprises 23 residues. CDR3 coding DNA: TGTGCCAGCAGCTCTTCGGGGACACCGCCGGGACTAGCGGGAGAGGGGACAAAGAATGAGCAGTTCTTC. Translating gives CASSSSGTPPGLAGEGTKNEQFF.

The chain uses TRBV14 and TRBJ2-2, with a possible D match to TRBD2 (5 bases). CDR3 length: 14 residues. The germline V gene has CDR1 SGHDN and CDR2 FVKESK. V was clipped by 1 base and J by 6 bases, with 9 bases between them. DNA for the CDR3: TGTGCCAGCAGCCAAGCCCAGCGGCCCGGGGAGCTGTTTTTT. This encodes CASSQAQRPGELFF.

The rearrangement links TRBV28 to TRBJ1-1; D possibly corresponds to TRBD1 (5 bases). Trimming cost V 8 bases and J 3 bases, with 34 bases left between them. The CDR3 contains 20 residues. Germline CDR1 reads MDHEN; CDR2 reads SYDVKM. CDR3 bases: TGTGCCAGCGCGATTGAGGGCAGGGACTATCCCCCGGGCGGGGACACTGAAGCTTTCTTT. Translating it yields CASAIEGRDYPPGGDTEAFF.

V and J are TRBV19 and TRBJ2-1; 7 positions match TRBD1. Trimming took 7 bases from V and 6 from J; bases not matched to a gene: 3. The CDR3 contains 12 residues. CDR1 is LNHDA and CDR2 is SQIVND in the germline V gene (reference sequence). CDR3 nucleotides: TGTGCCAGTACCTCAGGGGGCAATGAGCAGTTCTTC. Translating it yields CASTSGGNEQFF.

To note about this clonotype: One end of the junction varies from germline; a read error may be responsible. The chain couples TRBV4-3 to TRBJ2-1; D gene ambiguous. This CDR3 has 15 amino acids. Germline V lookup: CDR1 LGHNA, CDR2 YSLEER. The CDR3: CANSHGLGRDNEQFF. CDR3 coding DNA: TGCGCCAACAGCCATGGCCTCGGACGGGACAATGAGCAGTTCTTC.

CDR3 nucleotide sequence: TGTGCCAGCAGCTTAAATGTACCGAGGACAGGGGGCGAATGCGGCTACGAGCAGTACTTC. Encoded protein: CASSLNVPRTGGECGYEQYF. The gene calls are TRBV7-3 and TRBJ2-7; 11 bases line up with TRBD1. Germline CDR1 and CDR2: SGHTA and FQGTGA. V shed 1 base, J shed 3 bases, and the junction held 17 bases outside the gene matches. CDR3 size: 20 residues.

This CDR3 reads CASSLRPGQPNQPQHF. The CDR3 region has the DNA TGTGCCAGCAGTTTAAGGCCGGGACAGCCAAATCAGCCCCAGCATTTT. The V gene is TRBV27, the J gene TRBJ1-5; 7 nucleotides align to TRBD1. Looked up from germline, CDR1 is MNHEY and CDR2 is SMNVEV (reference sequence). V trimming: 2 bases; J trimming: 4 bases; junction bases outside the gene matches: 8. The CDR3 length is 16 residues.

The sample holds one count of this clonotype. The chain joins TRBV4-1 to TRBJ2-7; 7 nucleotides line up with TRBD2. Germline CDR1 is MGHRA and CDR2 is YSYEKL. CDR3 size: 15 residues. J lost 2 bases, V lost 1 base, and 5 bases had no gene match. Here the CDR3 DNA reads TGCGCCAGCAGCCAAGTCTCTAGCGGCCCCTACGAGCAGTACTTC. This codes for CASSQVSSGPYEQYF.

The chain joins TRBV20-1 to TRBJ2-7; 8 positions agree with TRBD2. Germline V lookup: CDR1 DFQATT, CDR2 SNEGSKA (reference sequence). The CDR3 has 13 residues. J was trimmed by 3 bases and V by 3 bases; bases with no gene match: 4. The CDR3 DNA is TGCAGTGCTAGTCGGGAGGGTTTCTACGAGCAGTACTTC. Translation gives CSASREGFYEQYF.

In DNA, the CDR3 is TGTGCCAGCCGCAAGGACCGGGACAGGGCGGGTACCGGGGAGCTGTTTTTT. It is translated as CASRKDRDRAGTGELFF. The V gene is TRBV11-2, the J gene TRBJ2-2; 9 bases are shared with TRBD1. Germline-derived CDR1 and CDR2 are SGHAT and FQNNGV. V was clipped by 8 bases and J by 5 bases; unmatched bases: 15. The CDR3 is 17 residues long.

This sequence joins TRBV14 and TRBJ2-1; TRBD2 matches at 7 bases. Looked up from germline, CDR1 is SGHDN and CDR2 is FVKESK. The CDR3 contains 19 residues. The V gene end was trimmed by 0 bases and the J gene end by 2 bases; junction bases not matched to a gene: 13. The CDR3 DNA reads as TGTGCCAGCAGCCAAGACGGCATTCCCCGGGAGGCCCCCTACAATGAGCAGTTCTTC. This codes for CASSQDGIPREAPYNEQFF.

The CDR3 DNA reads as TGCGCCAGCGCCGAGACAGGGAACACTGAAGCTTTCTTT. Amino acids: CASAETGNTEAFF. The chain uses TRBV10-2 and TRBJ1-1; D may be TRBD1 (6 bases). Germline CDR1 is WSHSY and CDR2 is SAAADI. The CDR3 runs to 13 residues. Trimming removed 8 bases from V and 1 base from J, with 11 bases in between.

This clonotype was counted once. The chain is built from TRBV27 and TRBJ1-5; unclear D gene. The V gene's germline CDR1 is MNHEY and CDR2 SMNVEV (reference sequence). Between the trimmed V and J ends, which lost 4 bases and 6 bases, there was a span of 16 bases. This CDR3 comprises 15 residues. In DNA, the CDR3 is TGTGCCAGCAGTTCAATCCCGGTCTCGGGTCAGCCCCAGCATTTT. Translated: CASSSIPVSGQPQHF.